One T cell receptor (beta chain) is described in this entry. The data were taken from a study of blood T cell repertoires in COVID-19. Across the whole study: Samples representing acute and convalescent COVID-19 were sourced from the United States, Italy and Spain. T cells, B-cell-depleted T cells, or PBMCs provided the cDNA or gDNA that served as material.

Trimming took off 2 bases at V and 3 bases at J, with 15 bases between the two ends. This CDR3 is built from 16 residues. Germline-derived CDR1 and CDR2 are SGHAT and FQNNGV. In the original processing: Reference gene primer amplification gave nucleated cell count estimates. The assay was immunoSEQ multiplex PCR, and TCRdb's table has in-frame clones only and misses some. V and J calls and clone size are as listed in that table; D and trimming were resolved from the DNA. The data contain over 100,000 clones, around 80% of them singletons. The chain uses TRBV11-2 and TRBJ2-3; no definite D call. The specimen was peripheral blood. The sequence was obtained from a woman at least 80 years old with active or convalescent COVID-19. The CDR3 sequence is CASSLLVESWTDTQYF. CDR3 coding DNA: TGTGCCAGCAGCTTATTGGTGGAGTCTTGGACAGATACGCAGTATTTT.